This TCR beta chain was retrieved from a study of CD8 T cells in Susac syndrome. With 5 bases clipped from V and 5 bases from J, the junction kept 8 bases outside the gene matches. Germline V gene data show CDR1 as SEHNR and CDR2 as FQNEAQ (reference sequence). CDR3 length: 14 residues. Random-hexamer reverse transcription was applied to roughly 0.45 to 1 ug RNA. TCRdb re-called the immunoSEQ multiplex PCR reads with MiXCR, one entry per CDR3 protein. Among 130,000 to 150,000 distinct CDR3 sequences listed, over 85% were seen once. The sequencing input was CD8+ T cells from PBMCs. This sequence originates from a human donor in good health. The chain carries TRBV7-9 and TRBJ2-5, with TRBD2 matching 7 bases. In nucleotides, the CDR3 is TGTGCCAGCAGCCTAAAACGGGAGGAGGAGACCCAGTACTTC. It translates to CASSLKREEETQYF.